The 8 T cell receptor beta chains below come from one sample, sequenced in a study of blood T cell repertoires in COVID-19 (dated by TCRdb to 2018 to 2021). Library preparation employed the immunoSEQ multiplex PCR assay. TCRdb retrieved this table from immuneACCESS and kept in-frame rearrangements only. Not all clones are present; in checked studies, unresolved V genes account for under half, and no reason is known for the remainder. Counted in this sample were over 200,000 clones; approximately 82% of them appeared once. The top ten clones comprise around 8.9% of the sample. The specimen was peripheral blood. The receptor set was obtained from a man aged 35 to 55 with active or convalescent COVID-19.

The V and J genes are TRBV30 and TRBJ1-5; D is perhaps TRBD1 (5 bases). The germline V gene has CDR1 GTSNPN and CDR2 SVGIG (reference sequence). Trimming left V 0 bases short and J 0 bases short, with 12 bases between. This CDR3 comprises 16 residues. The CDR3 spells CAWSVGGLNSNQPQHF. CDR3 nucleotide sequence: TGTGCCTGGAGTGTGGGGGGACTGAATAGCAATCAGCCCCAGCATTTT. Full variable domain (rest looked up from reference TRBV30 and TRBJ1-5): SQTIHQWPATLVQPVGSPLSLECTVEGTSNPNLYWYRQAAGRGLQLLFYSVGIGQISSEVPQNLSASRPQDRQFILSSKKLLLSDSGFYLCAWSVGGLNSNQPQHFGDGTRLSIL.

The chain links TRBV24-1 to TRBJ2-7, with 10 bases fitting TRBD1. The junction had 6 bases not matched to a gene; V was cut back by 9 bases and J by 2 bases. Germline loops: CDR1 KGHDR, CDR2 SFDVKD. This CDR3 has 14 amino acids. CDR3 region: CATAGTGDPYEQYF. DNA for the CDR3: TGTGCCACCGCCGGGACAGGGGACCCCTACGAGCAGTACTTC.

This clone is a singleton in its sample. The V and J genes are TRBV6-5 and TRBJ2-5, with 8 bases that match TRBD1. CDR3 length: 14 amino acids. Germline CDR1 is MNHEY and CDR2 is SVGAGI. The trim removed 6 bases at V and 4 bases at J, leaving 7 bases unmatched. The CDR3 region is CASSQGQGGETQYF. CDR3 nucleotides: TGTGCCAGCAGCCAAGGACAGGGCGGAGAGACCCAGTACTTC.

The V call is TRBV7-9, the J call TRBJ1-2; tentatively, D is TRBD1 (5 bases). V shed 6 bases and J shed 2 bases, with 13 bases lying between them. The length of the CDR3 is 14 residues. CDR1 and CDR2 (germline): SEHNR, FQNEAQ (reference sequence). The CDR3 here is CASSPGGGNYGYTF. The CDR3 DNA reads as TGTGCCAGCAGTCCTGGGGGAGGGAACTATGGCTACACCTTC.

V usage is TRBV24-1 and J usage is TRBJ2-1; D is possibly TRBD1 (5 bases). Trimming removed 4 bases from V and 8 bases from J, with 17 bases in between. This CDR3 comprises 15 residues. In germline, CDR1 is KGHDR, CDR2 SFDVKD. CDR3 in DNA: TGTGCCACCAGTGAGGGGCGTTGGGCAATCTATGAGCAGTTCTTC. Translation gives CATSEGRWAIYEQFF.

The J gene is TRBJ1-1, the V gene TRBV6-5, with D unclear. The CDR3 contains 13 residues. CDR1 MNHEY and CDR2 SVGAGI come from the germline V gene. V was cut by 7 bases and J by 2 bases, with 11 bases left in between. Written as DNA, the CDR3 is TGTGCCAGCAAGTTCGGGAGAAACACTGAAGCTTTCTTT. Protein product: CASKFGRNTEAFF.

The chain employs TRBV9 and TRBJ1-6, with a weak D call TRBD1 (5 bases). Germline V lookup: CDR1 SGDLS, CDR2 YYNGEE. Trimming pared 2 bases from V and 1 base from J, leaving 7 bases between. This CDR3 comprises 15 residues. The CDR3 protein is CASSVGPSYNSPLHF. The CDR3 DNA is TGTGCCAGCAGCGTGGGGCCGTCCTATAATTCACCCCTCCACTTT. The variable domain in full, with the rest retrieved from reference TRBV9 and TRBJ1-6, is DSGVTQTPKHLITATGQRVTLRCSPRSGDLSVYWYQQSLDQGLQFLIQYYNGEERAKGNILERFSAQQFPDLHSELNLSSLELGDSALYFCASSVGPSYNSPLHFGNGTRLTVT.

Points on this clone: A junction end diverges from the germline sequence, so it may reflect a read error. V gene TRBV7-7 combines with J gene TRBJ2-7; TRBD1 matches at 11 bases. Germline CDR1 and CDR2: SSHAT and FNYEAQ (reference sequence). The CDR3 is 15 residues long. The CDR3 DNA is TGTGCTAGCAGCCAGGGACAGGGGGAAGCCTACGAGCAGTACTTC. Protein product: CASSQGQGEAYEQYF.